These 25 T cell receptor beta chains share one sample of origin, sequenced in a study of cytomegalovirus exposure and HLA in healthy donors. PCR primers comprised 60 Vbeta and 13 Jbeta primers. Data came from immunoSEQ multiplex PCR; TCRdb stores just in-frame clones and leaves some out. The data contain hundreds of thousands of clones, 60% to 80% of them singletons. The sample taken for sequencing was PBMCs. The receptors derive from a man younger than 30 in good health and CMV-seronegative.

V is TRBV5-6 and J is TRBJ1-2; D unclear. CDR1 and CDR2 (germline): SGHDT, YYEEEE. The CDR3 spans 14 residues. V gave up 4 bases and J gave up 4 bases, with 14 bases separating them. The CDR3: CASSLRAVVYGYTF. CDR3 coding DNA: TGTGCCAGCAGCCTCCGTGCGGTCGTCTATGGCTACACCTTC.

The V and J genes are TRBV5-1 and TRBJ2-1; 7 bases line up with TRBD1. The CDR3 has 16 amino acids. Unmatched junction bases numbered 7, after V lost 0 bases and J lost 4 bases. CDR1 and CDR2 from the germline V gene are SGHRS and YFSETQ. The CDR3 DNA follows: TGCGCCAGCAGCTTGGTATATGGACAGGTTTACAATGAGCAGTTCTTC. Its protein is CASSLVYGQVYNEQFF. Based on the CDR3 plus reference TRBV5-1 and TRBJ2-1, the full variable domain is KAGVTQTPRYLIKTRGQQVTLSCSPISGHRSVSWYQQTPGQGLQFLFEYFSETQRNKGNFPGRFSGRQFSNSRSEMNVSTLELGDSALYLCASSLVYGQVYNEQFFGPGTRLTVL.

The gene calls are TRBV28 and TRBJ1-3, with D unclear. The germline V and J ends were trimmed by 6 bases and 7 bases, with 16 bases remaining between them. Germline CDR1 MDHEN, CDR2 SYDVKM. The CDR3 extends over 14 amino acids. The CDR3 protein is CASSTRRPGNTIYF. DNA of the CDR3: TGTGCCAGCAGCACTCGCCGGCCGGGGAACACCATATATTTT.

The rearrangement uses TRBV7-6 and TRBJ2-3; 7 nucleotides match TRBD2. The CDR3 is made up of 16 amino acids. From germline, CDR1 is SGHVS and CDR2 FNYEAQ. Losses at the gene ends were 5 bases for V and 4 bases for J; bases not matched to a gene: 12. This CDR3 reads CASSPPPAGVSDTQYF. The CDR3 DNA follows: TGTGCCAGCAGCCCACCGCCCGCGGGAGTCTCAGATACGCAGTATTTT.

V is TRBV9 and J is TRBJ2-3; tentative D call: TRBD2 (5 bases). Between the trimmed V and J ends, which lost 5 bases and 2 bases, there was a span of 12 bases. Germline V gives CDR1 SGDLS, CDR2 YYNGEE. This CDR3 has 14 residues. CDR3 sequence: CASSRAGVTDTQYF. The CDR3 nucleotides read TGTGCCAGCAGTCGTGCCGGGGTCACAGATACGCAGTATTTT.

V and J are TRBV6-6 and TRBJ2-3; 7 positions match TRBD1. With 5 bases clipped from V and 2 bases from J, the junction kept 7 bases outside the gene matches. The CDR3 sequence is 15 residues long. Germline values: CDR1 MNHNY, CDR2 SVGAGI (reference sequence). The CDR3 loop reads CASSRDRAHTDTQYF. CDR3 coding DNA: TGTGCCAGCAGTCGAGACAGGGCTCACACAGATACGCAGTATTTT.

This rearrangement joins TRBV19 to TRBJ1-5; D ambiguous. Germline V gene data show CDR1 as LNHDA and CDR2 as SQIVND (reference sequence). V was pared by 10 bases and J by 0 bases, with 16 bases between. The CDR3 totals 15 residues. CDR3 residues: CATSRSRDSNQPQHF. The CDR3 DNA reads as TGTGCCACCAGCCGTAGTCGGGATAGCAATCAGCCCCAGCATTTT.

The V and J genes are TRBV28 and TRBJ2-5, with a tentative D call TRBD2 (5 bases). CDR1 and CDR2 from the germline V gene are MDHEN and SYDVKM. CDR3 length equals 14 residues. The V and J ends lost 7 bases and 2 bases respectively, with 14 bases between them. For the CDR3, the DNA is TGTGCCAGCATGAAACCTAGCATACAAGAGACCCAGTACTTC. Protein product: CASMKPSIQETQYF. Full variable domain (rest looked up from reference TRBV28 and TRBJ2-5): DVKVTQSSRYLVKRTGEKVFLECVQDMDHENMFWYRQDPGLGLRLIYFSYDVKMKEKGDIPEGYSVSREKKERFSLILESASTNQTSMYLCASMKPSIQETQYFGPGTRLLVL.

The rearrangement uses TRBV9 and TRBJ2-3, with TRBD1 identical over 12 bases. Germline CDR1 is SGDLS and CDR2 is YYNGEE. Unmatched junction bases numbered 4, after V lost 1 base and J lost 7 bases. CDR3 size: 15 residues. CDR3 region: CASSVQGTGGYTQYF. In DNA, the CDR3 is TGTGCCAGCAGCGTACAGGGGACAGGGGGCTATACGCAGTATTTT.

This clone was observed at least ten times. The genes are TRBV5-6 and TRBJ1-1, with D unclear. The CDR3 is 15 residues long. V dropped 4 bases and J dropped 0 bases, with 13 bases sitting between them. The germline gives CDR1 SGHDT, CDR2 YYEEEE. CDR3 DNA sequence: TGTGCCAGCAGCGGACTTGGAGTCATGAACACTGAAGCTTTCTTT. This codes for CASSGLGVMNTEAFF.

The genes are TRBV5-1 and TRBJ2-7, with a possible D match to TRBD2 (6 bases). The V end lost 3 bases, the J end lost 5 bases, and 24 bases lay between the germline ends. CDR1 SGHRS and CDR2 YFSETQ come from the germline V gene. CDR3 length: 17 amino acids. CDR3 loop: CASSSRRGLDLGDEQYF. CDR3 in DNA: TGCGCCAGCAGCTCCCGGAGGGGCCTCGACTTGGGCGACGAGCAGTACTTC.

This clone was found a few times. The genes are TRBV27 and TRBJ2-7; D might be TRBD1 (6 bases). V lost 8 bases to trimming and J lost 1 base, with 12 bases between them. Per the germline V gene, CDR1 is MNHEY and CDR2 is SMNVEV (reference sequence). The CDR3 sequence is 13 residues long. The chain's CDR3 is CASGGHTSYEQYF. The CDR3 region has the DNA TGTGCCAGCGGGGGACATACATCCTACGAGCAGTACTTC.

V is TRBV11-2 and J is TRBJ2-7; 9 bases match TRBD1. Germline V gene lookup returns CDR1 SGHAT and CDR2 FQNNGV. The CDR3 covers 15 residues. V trimming: 5 bases; J trimming: 3 bases; junction bases outside the gene matches: 8. CDR3 in amino acids: CASSPGQGLGYEQYF. CDR3 nucleotides: TGTGCCAGCAGCCCGGGACAGGGCCTAGGCTACGAGCAGTACTTC.

The V gene is TRBV5-6, the J gene TRBJ2-7; TRBD1 matches 10 bases. CDR1 SGHDT and CDR2 YYEEEE come from the germline V gene. CDR3 length: 15 residues. Trimming cost V 4 bases and J 2 bases; bases outside gene matches: 6. The CDR3 DNA sequence: TGTGCCAGCAGCGGGACGGGACAGGGGACCTACGAGCAGTACTTC. It is translated as CASSGTGQGTYEQYF.

This chain links TRBV2 with TRBJ2-7, with D tentatively TRBD2 (5 bases). CDR1 is SNHLY, CDR2 FYNNEI, per germline. V lost 6 bases to trimming and J lost 7 bases, with 10 bases between them. The CDR3 runs to 11 residues. CDR3 amino acids: CASRPLAEQYF. In DNA form, the CDR3 reads TGTGCCAGCAGGCCCCTAGCTGAGCAGTACTTC.

Regarding this clone: Mismatch with germline at one junction end may stem from a read error. V is TRBV7-7 and J is TRBJ2-1, with 8 bases matching TRBD2. Germline V CDR1 and CDR2: SSHAT, FNYEAQ (reference sequence). This CDR3 contains 15 residues. This CDR3 reads CASSLSGGAGGEQFF. The CDR3 DNA sequence: TGTGCTAGCAGCTTATCCGGGGGGGCCGGGGGTGAGCAGTTCTTC.

J is TRBJ1-1 and V is TRBV27; 7 nucleotides agree with TRBD1. V gave up 7 bases and J gave up 0 bases; unmatched junction bases: 5. Germline values: CDR1 MNHEY, CDR2 SMNVEV (reference sequence). The CDR3 consists of 14 residues. This CDR3 reads CASTTTGVNTEAFF. The CDR3 DNA reads TGTGCCAGCACCACAACAGGGGTGAACACTGAAGCTTTCTTT.

Points on this clone: Other DNA sequences within the sample encode an identical CDR3. This chain links TRBV2 with TRBJ1-1, with 8 nucleotides matching TRBD1. The junction had 7 bases not matched to a gene; V was cut back by 5 bases and J by 5 bases. This CDR3 has 14 amino acids. CDR1 and CDR2 from the germline V gene are SNHLY and FYNNEI. The CDR3 coding sequence is TGTGCCAGCAGTCCAGGACAGGGTTATACTGAAGCTTTCTTT. Its translation is CASSPGQGYTEAFF.

The chain links TRBV11-2 to TRBJ2-7; no firm D call. Germline values: CDR1 SGHAT, CDR2 FQNNGV. This CDR3 is 13 amino acids long. V lost 2 bases, J lost 0 bases, and 5 bases lay in between. This chain's CDR3 is CASSLSVSYEQYF. As DNA, the CDR3 is TGTGCCAGCAGCTTATCGGTCTCCTACGAGCAGTACTTC.

This clone was detected only once. V usage is TRBV9 and J usage is TRBJ1-1, with a tentative D call TRBD1 (5 bases). This CDR3 has 13 residues. Trimming took 1 base from V and 4 from J, leaving 8 bases between them. The germline gives CDR1 SGDLS, CDR2 YYNGEE. DNA for the CDR3: TGTGCCAGCAGCGTATCCAGGGCCACTGAAGCTTTCTTT. It specifies CASSVSRATEAFF.

The chain has TRBV11-3 and TRBJ2-7, with D possibly matching TRBD2 (5 bases). Germline V gene data show CDR1 as SGHNT and CDR2 as YENEEA. V gave up 2 bases and J gave up 3 bases, with 8 bases separating them. CDR3 length: 13 amino acids. DNA of the CDR3: TGTGCCAGCAGCTTAAGAGGGAACTACGAGCAGTACTTC. Protein product: CASSLRGNYEQYF.

V gene TRBV11-3 combines with J gene TRBJ1-1; weak D call: TRBD1 (6 bases). Trimming left V 4 bases short and J 5 bases short, with 14 bases between. The CDR3 is 14 amino acids. CDR1 and CDR2 from the germline V gene are SGHNT and YENEEA. CDR3 loop: CASSSRRGGTEAFF. In DNA form, the CDR3 reads TGTGCCAGCAGCTCACGGAGGGGGGGAACTGAAGCTTTCTTT.

This sequence joins TRBV11-2 and TRBJ1-1, with a possible D match to TRBD1 (5 bases). The CDR3 runs to 12 residues. The germline CDR1 and CDR2 sequences are SGHAT and FQNNGV. The V gene lost 0 bases and the J gene lost 11 bases, with 10 bases spanning the gap. Here the CDR3 DNA reads TGTGCCAGCAGCTTAGATGGGGGGTTGGCTTTCTTT. Translated: CASSLDGGLAFF.

This chain connects TRBV4-2 to TRBJ1-6; 7 nucleotides match TRBD1. This CDR3 contains 17 residues. Trimming at V came to 3 bases and at J to 4 bases, leaving 9 bases not matched to a gene. Germline CDR1 and CDR2: LGHNA and YNFKEQ. CDR3 sequence reads: CASSQDKTGSYNSPLHF. In DNA form, the CDR3 reads TGTGCCAGCAGCCAGGATAAGACAGGGTCTTATAATTCACCCCTCCACTTT.

Notes on this clone: The missing conserved phenylalanine or tryptophan at the end of this CDR3 makes a read error likely. It is unclear where the CDR3 begins or ends on the DNA, so no DNA is shown, and the CDR3 is as TCRdb lists it. The chain combines TRBV30 with TRBJ1-2; no DNA check was done on the table's D call, TRBD1. Including both end residues, the CDR3 is 11 amino acids long. Germline values: CDR1 GTSNPN, CDR2 SVGIG (reference sequence). CDR3 sequence: CAWSDRGWTSL.